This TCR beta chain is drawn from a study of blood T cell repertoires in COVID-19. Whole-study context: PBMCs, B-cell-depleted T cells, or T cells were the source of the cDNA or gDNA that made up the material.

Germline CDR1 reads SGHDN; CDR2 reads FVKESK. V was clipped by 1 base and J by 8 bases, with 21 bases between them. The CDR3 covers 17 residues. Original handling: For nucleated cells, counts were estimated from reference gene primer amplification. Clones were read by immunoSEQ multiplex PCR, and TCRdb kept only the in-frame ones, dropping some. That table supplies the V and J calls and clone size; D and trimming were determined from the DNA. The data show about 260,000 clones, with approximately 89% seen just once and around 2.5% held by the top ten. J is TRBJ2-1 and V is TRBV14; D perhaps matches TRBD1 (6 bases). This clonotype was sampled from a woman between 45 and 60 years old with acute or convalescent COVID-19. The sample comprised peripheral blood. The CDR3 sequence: CASSQGRLFGDKDEQFF. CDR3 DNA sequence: TGTGCCAGCAGCCAAGGGAGGCTCTTTGGGGACAAGGATGAGCAGTTCTTC.